Reported below is one T cell receptor (beta chain). This clone has only one observation. Its target antigen remains unknown. Base quality data are lacking; no much larger clone is found one base away. TCRbeta CDR3 regions were amplified from genomic DNA using the immunoSEQ Assay, a bias-controlled multiplex PCR. In the paper's pipeline: Within the assay, amplification of reference gene primers was used to estimate how many nucleated cells each sample contained. To quantify the absolute abundance of each unique TCRbeta CDR3 rearrangement, sequence reads were collapsed and filtered. For each sample, productive Simpson clonality was calculated as the square root of Simpson's diversity index across productive rearrangements. TCRdb mirrors the immuneACCESS table, restricted to in-frame sequences. Some clones are absent from its copies; in checked studies, under half trace to an unresolved V gene, and the reason for the others is unknown. Clone size and V and J calls were adopted from that table, with D and trimming inferred from the DNA. The sample profile shows approximately 210,000 clones; about 76% of them were found once. The top ten hold just under 9% of the sample.

Enrolling through a virtual design, the prospective study's participants ranged in age from about 18 to 89 years and lived across around 25 United States geographic areas. Cohort assignment in the prospective study relied on participant-reported clinical history from a screening survey and a study questionnaire. Each participant in the prospective study had whole blood, serum and a nasopharyngeal or oropharyngeal swab collected by mobile phlebotomists. Over an approximately two-month period, participants in the prospective study had the option of providing additional blood draws and questionnaires. Blood samples from the prospective study were shipped frozen or at room temperature prior to DNA extraction. This sample is part of a study of blood T cell repertoires in COVID-19 (TCRdb year 2020). In terms of the full investigation: The collaborator samples originated in the United States, Italy and Spain and spanned the acute and convalescent phases of COVID-19. The prospective study material was composed of cDNA or gDNA derived from T cells, B-cell-depleted T cells, or PBMCs. The dataset comprised deeply sampled blood TCRbeta repertoires from subjects exposed to, actively infected with, or recovered from COVID-19. The repertoires were made available in a free public database intended to serve as a resource for research on the immune response to SARS-CoV-2. Samples were obtained from the ongoing ImmuneRACE study (first 160 participants) and from some 1,300 subjects provided by 6 global collaborators. The sample metadata nearly always contained a de-identified subject ID, COVID-19 status, age in years and sex. Where HLA class I and class II types were available, the types were taken from metadata supplied by the sample provider, not from assay-based typing.

The research as a whole found: Clinical and demographic metadata were provided uncurated, with the amount varying by source and participant.

V lost 1 base and J lost 10 bases; the stretch between them is 17 bases long. Reading from cysteine to phenylalanine, the CDR3 counts 16 amino acids. Only the CDR3 DNA is retained, 48 bases long and in frame from the first base. The CDR1 and CDR2 encoded by the germline V gene are KGHSH and LQKENI. The source is a woman aged 45 to 65 with acute COVID-19. Sequencing was done on a sample of PBMCs or T cells enriched from blood (not recorded which). The chain joins TRBV18 to TRBJ1-6; a tentative D call is TRBD1 (5 bases match). The nucleotides read TGTGCCAGCTCACCACAACCCGGGGGTCAGGAATCACCCCTCCACTTT. Its amino acids are CASSPQPGGQESPLHF.